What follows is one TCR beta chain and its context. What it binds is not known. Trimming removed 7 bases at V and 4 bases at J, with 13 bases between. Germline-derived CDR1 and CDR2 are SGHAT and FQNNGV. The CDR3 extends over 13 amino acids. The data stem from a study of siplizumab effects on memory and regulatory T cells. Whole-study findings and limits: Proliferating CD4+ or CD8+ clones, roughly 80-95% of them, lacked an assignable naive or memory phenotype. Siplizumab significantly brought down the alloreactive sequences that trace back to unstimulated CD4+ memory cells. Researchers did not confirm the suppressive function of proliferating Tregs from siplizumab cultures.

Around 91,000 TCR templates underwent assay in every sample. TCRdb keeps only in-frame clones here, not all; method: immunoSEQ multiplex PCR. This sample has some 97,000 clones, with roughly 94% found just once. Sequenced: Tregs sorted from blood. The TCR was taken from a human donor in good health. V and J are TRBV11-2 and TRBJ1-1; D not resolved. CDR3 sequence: CASTPSSGTEAFF. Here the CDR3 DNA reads TGTGCCAGCACCCCTTCAAGCGGCACTGAAGCTTTCTTT.